This entry lists 5 T cell receptor beta chains sequenced from one sample in a study of CD8+CD57+ T cells in acquired aplastic anemia. Profiling that covered TCR beta VDJ and CDR3 relied on genomic DNA as its template. TCRdb redid the calling of the reads with MiXCR, one entry per CDR3 protein. The sample shows 40,000 to 50,000 distinct CDR3 sequences, about 73% of them seen only once. The sample comprised sorted CD4+, CD8+, or CD8+CD57+ T cells (not recorded which) from PBMCs. These receptors all stem from a human donor in good health, serving as a control.

The gene calls are TRBV19 and TRBJ1-1; D remains ambiguous. Trimming stripped 5 bases from V and 8 bases from J, with 21 bases between. The CDR3 runs to 15 residues. The germline V gene has CDR1 LNHDA and CDR2 SQIVND (reference sequence). The DNA of the CDR3 is TGTGCCAGTAGTTGGATTGACACCGGGCGTCCCGAAGCTTTCTTT. Translation: CASSWIDTGRPEAFF. The complete variable domain, with remaining parts taken from reference TRBV19 and TRBJ1-1, reads DGGITQSPKYLFRKEGQNVTLSCEQNLNHDAMYWYRQDPGQGLRLIYYSQIVNDFQKGDIAEGYSVSREKKESFPLTVTSAQKNPTAFYLCASSWIDTGRPEAFFGQGTRLTVV.

The chain couples TRBV6-2 or TRBV6-3 to TRBJ2-3; 7 nucleotides align to TRBD2. This CDR3 spans 14 amino acids. Germline assignment: CDR1 MNHEY and CDR2 SVGEGT. Trimming cost V 8 bases and J 0 bases; bases outside gene matches: 5. The CDR3 loop reads CASRERGSTDTQYF. CDR3 coding DNA: TGTGCCAGCCGGGAGCGGGGTAGCACAGATACGCAGTATTTT.

The gene calls are TRBV29-1 and TRBJ1-2; D is unclear. The germline V gene encodes CDR1 SQVTM and CDR2 ANQGSEA. This CDR3 is built from 8 residues. Deletions cut 3 bases from V and 7 bases from J, with 0 bases between. CDR3 nucleotides: TGCAGCGTTGATGGCTACACCTTC. It encodes CSVDGYTF.

A single count supports this clonotype. The V call is TRBV7-8, the J call TRBJ2-3; D is unclear. The CDR3 loop spans 14 amino acids. The germline gives CDR1 SGHVS, CDR2 FQNEAQ. V dropped 1 base and J dropped 6 bases, with 11 bases sitting between them. Written as DNA, the CDR3 is TGTGCCAGCAGCTTAGACAACCCCGACGATACGCAGTATTTT. Encoded protein: CASSLDNPDDTQYF.

This clonotype was seen many times. This chain joins TRBV6-1 and TRBJ2-7; 8 bases fit TRBD2. The CDR3 sequence is 15 residues long. From germline, CDR1 is MNHNS and CDR2 SASEGT. J lost 0 bases, V lost 1 base, and 2 bases had no gene match. The CDR3 region has the DNA TGTGCCAGCAGTGAAGAGGCGGGAGGCTCCTACGAGCAGTACTTC. This encodes CASSEEAGGSYEQYF.